Presented here are 30 T cell receptor beta chains from one specimen sequenced in a study of blood T cells in healthy people across ages. Primed by a sample-barcoded 5' primer and a J-beta primer mix, a second PCR proceeded for 7 to 11 cycles. TCRdb recomputed calls from the 5' RACE reads with MiXCR, one row per CDR3 protein. The sample includes 1.5 million or so distinct CDR3 sequences, approximately 39% of them seen just once. Sequencing was carried out using blood. These receptors came from a woman between 18 and 30 years old in good health.

This clonotype has just a few counts. The chain links TRBV7-2 to TRBJ2-3, with D possibly called TRBD1 or TRBD2 (5 bases each). This CDR3 region has 14 residues. From germline, CDR1 is SGHTA and CDR2 FQGNSA. The ends were cut back, 8 bases at V and 2 bases at J, with 14 bases in the middle. The CDR3 sequence: CASRPGRDTDTQYF. The CDR3 nucleotides read TGTGCCAGCCGTCCGGGACGTGACACAGATACGCAGTATTTT.

The sample holds many counts of this clonotype. One end of the junction fails to match germline, which may point to a read error. This chain joins TRBV7-2 and TRBJ2-1; D remains ambiguous. CDR1 SGHTA and CDR2 FQGNSA come from the germline V gene. CDR3 length: 11 residues. The CDR3 here is CASSSHNEQFF. In DNA, the CDR3 is TGTGCCAGCAGCTCCCACAATGAGCAGTTCTTC. The variable domain in full, with the rest retrieved from reference TRBV7-2 and TRBJ2-1, is GAGVSQSPSNKVTEKGKDVELRCDPISGHTALYWYRQSLGQGLEFLIYFQGNSAPDKSGLPSDRFSAERTGGSVSTLTIQRTQQEDSAVYLCASSSHNEQFFGPGTRLTVL.

This clonotype was counted at least ten times. The V call is TRBV4-1, the J call TRBJ2-3; maybe TRBD2 (6 bases). CDR1 is MGHRA and CDR2 is YSYEKL in the germline V gene. With 7 bases removed from V and 0 bases from J, the gap between germline ends came to 14 bases. The CDR3 length is 15 residues. For the CDR3, the DNA is TGCGCCAGCACACAGGACGGGACTAGCACAGATACGCAGTATTTT. Amino acid sequence: CASTQDGTSTDTQYF.

This clonotype showed up just a few times. The chain employs TRBV20-1 and TRBJ1-2, with D maybe TRBD1 (6 bases). The CDR3 length is 13 residues. Germline V gene data show CDR1 as DFQATT and CDR2 as SNEGSKA (reference sequence). The CDR3 coding sequence is TGCAGCCCAACCTGGGGGGCGAACTATGGCTACACCTTC. It codes for CSPTWGANYGYTF.

CDR3 sequence (DNA): TGTGCCAGCAGCTTCCCACTACAGGTCTTAGACGCAGATACGCAGTATTTT. Translated, it gives CASSFPLQVLDADTQYF. V gene TRBV11-2 combines with J gene TRBJ2-3; TRBD1 might be the D (5 bases). This CDR3 is built from 17 residues. The germline V and J ends were trimmed by 3 bases and 4 bases, with 20 bases remaining between them. Germline lookup yields CDR1 SGHAT and CDR2 FQNNGV.

J is TRBJ2-3 and V is TRBV6-1; 8 positions match TRBD1. This CDR3 region has 15 residues. Germline V lookup: CDR1 MNHNS, CDR2 SASEGT. J was trimmed by 1 base and V by 8 bases; bases with no gene match: 8. CDR3 region: CASARQGFGTDTQYF. The CDR3 nucleotides read TGTGCCAGCGCCAGACAGGGGTTTGGCACAGATACGCAGTATTTT.

CDR3 DNA sequence: TGTGCCAGCAGCTTATCACTCTCGACTAGCGGGGGGGTACCTATTCCGGGCGATACGCAGTATTTT. It is translated as CASSLSLSTSGGVPIPGDTQYF. The chain carries TRBV11-2 and TRBJ2-3; 14 nucleotides line up with TRBD2. J lost 6 bases, V lost 2 bases, and 22 bases had no gene match. The CDR3 has 22 residues. CDR1 is SGHAT and CDR2 is FQNNGV in the germline V gene.

V usage is TRBV25-1 and J usage is TRBJ2-7; 10 bases align to TRBD2. Judging by the DNA end, TRBJ2-5 fits better; the J call may be wrong. Germline V CDR1 and CDR2: MGHDK, SYGVNS. This CDR3 is built from 14 residues. The CDR3 DNA reads as TGTGCCAGCAGTGTTCTAGCGGGGGTGGAGACCCAGTACTTC. Translation: CASSVLAGVETQYF.

V usage is TRBV7-2 and J usage is TRBJ2-3; TRBD2 might be the D (5 bases). The CDR3 contains 12 residues. Deletions cut 3 bases from V and 9 bases from J, with 10 bases between. Germline V lookup: CDR1 SGHTA, CDR2 FQGNSA. The chain's CDR3 is CASSLRVFTQYF. The DNA of the CDR3 is TGTGCCAGCAGCTTGCGGGTATTCACGCAGTATTTT.

V usage is TRBV12-3 or TRBV12-4 and J usage is TRBJ2-2; D remains ambiguous. V lost 2 bases to trimming and J lost 0 bases, with 10 bases between them. The CDR3 is made up of 16 amino acids. CDR3 amino acids: CASSLLGFANTGELFF. CDR3 nucleotides: TGTGCCAGCAGTTTATTGGGGTTCGCGAACACCGGGGAGCTGTTTTTT.

The CDR3 nucleotides are TGTGCCAGCAGTGCCCTTCCGGGACAGGGTTCAGGAAACACCATATATTTT. Amino acids: CASSALPGQGSGNTIYF. The rearrangement joins TRBV28 to TRBJ1-3, with 9 bases lining up with TRBD1. This CDR3 has 17 amino acids. Trimming removed 5 bases from V and 4 bases from J; junction bases left unmatched: 12. CDR1 and CDR2 (germline): MDHEN, SYDVKM.

The rearrangement joins TRBV27 to TRBJ1-5, with 10 bases identical to TRBD1. The junction had 14 bases not matched to a gene; V was cut back by 5 bases and J by 4 bases. This CDR3 is built from 18 residues. The germline gives CDR1 MNHEY, CDR2 SMNVEV (reference sequence). CDR3 sequence reads: CASSHSPRQGARNQPQHF. Written as DNA, the CDR3 is TGTGCCAGCAGTCACAGTCCCCGACAGGGGGCGAGGAATCAGCCCCAGCATTTT.

The chain uses TRBV7-6 and TRBJ1-5; perhaps TRBD1 as D (6 bases). The germline gives CDR1 SGHVS, CDR2 FNYEAQ. Between the trimmed V and J ends, which lost 6 bases and 2 bases, there was a span of 14 bases. CDR3 length equals 15 residues. The CDR3 region has the DNA TGTGCCAGCAGTCGTCTACAGGGTGGCAATCAGCCCCAGCATTTT. Translating it yields CASSRLQGGNQPQHF. Based on the CDR3 plus reference TRBV7-6 and TRBJ1-5, the full variable domain is GAGVSQSPRYKVTKRGQDVALRCDPISGHVSLYWYRQALGQGPEFLTYFNYEAQQDKSGLPNDRFSAERPEGSISTLTIQRTEQRDSAMYRCASSRLQGGNQPQHFGDGTRLSIL.

This clonotype was seen repeatedly, ten times or more. The CDR3 spells CASSPITDSYNEQFF. The CDR3 DNA is TGTGCCAGCAGCCCAATCACGGACAGCTACAATGAGCAGTTCTTC. The chain combines TRBV9 with TRBJ2-1, with D possibly matching TRBD1 (6 bases). Trimming left V 4 bases short and J 3 bases short, with 14 bases between. This CDR3 comprises 15 residues. The germline V gene encodes CDR1 SGDLS and CDR2 YYNGEE.

In its sample, this clonotype was seen a few times. This sequence joins TRBV7-9 and TRBJ2-5; D possibly corresponds to TRBD2 (5 bases). V was pared by 4 bases and J by 11 bases, with 11 bases between. The germline V gene encodes CDR1 SEHNR and CDR2 FQNEAQ (reference sequence). The CDR3 is 11 amino acids. The CDR3: CASSSDGEQYF. CDR3 nucleotide sequence: TGTGCCAGCAGCTCTGATGGGGAGCAGTACTTC.

This clonotype showed up just a few times. V gene TRBV9 combines with J gene TRBJ2-1; D is unresolved. V was clipped by 0 bases and J by 7 bases, with 8 bases between them. This CDR3 spans 13 amino acids. The germline gives CDR1 SGDLS, CDR2 YYNGEE. The CDR3 loop reads CASSVGDLNEQFF. The CDR3 DNA reads as TGTGCCAGCAGCGTAGGAGACTTAAATGAGCAGTTCTTC.

The rearrangement joins TRBV9 to TRBJ1-1; a weak D match, TRBD1 (6 bases). V shed 0 bases and J shed 4 bases, with 10 bases lying between them. The germline gives CDR1 SGDLS, CDR2 YYNGEE. This CDR3 has 14 amino acids. The CDR3: CASSVGGGFTEAFF. The CDR3 DNA reads as TGTGCCAGCAGCGTAGGAGGGGGTTTCACTGAAGCTTTCTTT.

The rearrangement links TRBV9 to TRBJ1-4; TRBD1 is a possible D gene (5 bases). Trimming left V 3 bases short and J 4 bases short, with 16 bases between. CDR1 SGDLS and CDR2 YYNGEE come from the germline V gene. CDR3 length: 16 residues. As DNA, the CDR3 is TGTGCCAGCAGCGCGATCCCCGAGGGGATTAATGAAAAACTGTTTTTT. Amino acid sequence: CASSAIPEGINEKLFF.

This clonotype appeared many times. V usage is TRBV4-3 and J usage is TRBJ2-1; 7 positions match TRBD2. The CDR3 has 16 amino acids. The germline gives CDR1 LGHNA, CDR2 YSLEER. V dropped 1 base and J dropped 1; count of bases not matched to a gene: 4. CDR3 protein: CASSQVRGESYNEQFF. The CDR3 nucleotides are TGCGCCAGCAGCCAAGTTCGGGGGGAGTCCTACAATGAGCAGTTCTTC.

This clonotype occurred a few times. CDR3 residues: CASSYSPATSYNEQYF. In DNA form, the CDR3 reads TGTGCCAGCAGTTACTCTCCCGCTACCTCCTACAATGAGCAGTACTTC. The chain employs TRBV6-5 and TRBJ2-1; D remains unclear. The end of the DNA fits TRBJ2-7 better, so the J call may be wrong. Per the germline V gene, CDR1 is MNHEY and CDR2 is SVGAGI. The CDR3 is 16 amino acids.

In this sample, this clonotype turned up a few times. The rearrangement links TRBV4-3 to TRBJ1-4; TRBD1 matches 7 bases. The CDR3 loop spans 15 amino acids. V shed 4 bases and J 6 bases; nucleotides not matched to a gene: 8. Germline V gene lookup returns CDR1 LGHNA and CDR2 YSLEER. CDR3: CASSRGGKRYEKLFF. In DNA, the CDR3 is TGCGCCAGCAGCCGAGGGGGCAAGCGGTATGAAAAACTGTTTTTT.

This clonotype was observed a handful of times. V is TRBV20-1 and J is TRBJ2-7, with D possibly TRBD2 on 6 matching bases. The CDR3 is 13 amino acids. The V end was cut by 1 base, the J end by 3 bases, with 10 bases between. CDR1 and CDR2 from the germline V gene are DFQATT and SNEGSKA (reference sequence). The CDR3 here is CSARGGGVYEQYF. CDR3 nucleotide sequence: TGCAGTGCTAGAGGTGGAGGGGTCTACGAGCAGTACTTC.

Remarks on this clonotype: An end of the junction does not agree with germline; a read error may underlie this. V and J are TRBV7-2 and TRBJ1-5, with a weak D call TRBD1 (5 bases). Germline V gives CDR1 SGHTA, CDR2 FQGNSA. The CDR3 spans 15 residues. The CDR3 loop is CASNLVGRAPQPQHF. CDR3 coding DNA: TGTGCCAGCAACTTAGTTGGCAGGGCACCTCAGCCCCAGCATTTT.

The chain recombines TRBV7-2 with TRBJ2-5; D perhaps matches TRBD2 (6 bases). The V gene's germline CDR1 is SGHTA and CDR2 FQGNSA. The germline V and J ends were trimmed by 4 bases and 1 base, with 10 bases remaining between them. There are 14 residues in the CDR3. CDR3 protein: CASSSSGPQETQYF. In DNA, the CDR3 is TGTGCCAGCAGCTCCAGCGGGCCCCAAGAGACCCAGTACTTC.

This chain links TRBV20-1 with TRBJ2-5; tentatively, D is TRBD2 (6 bases). Germline CDR1 and CDR2: DFQATT and SNEGSKA (reference sequence). The CDR3 is made up of 12 amino acids. Trimming stripped 8 bases from V and 3 bases from J, with 13 bases between. In nucleotides, the CDR3 is TGCAGTACGGGAGCGACAGAAGAGACCCAGTACTTC. Translated, it gives CSTGATEETQYF.

V and J are TRBV29-1 and TRBJ2-3; D not certain. The germline V gene has CDR1 SQVTM and CDR2 ANQGSEA. The CDR3 is made up of 15 amino acids. V was pared by 7 bases and J by 1 base, with 18 bases between. This CDR3 reads CSGRGASSGTDTQYF. The CDR3 region has the DNA TGCAGCGGTAGAGGTGCGTCCTCGGGCACAGATACGCAGTATTTT.

This clonotype occurred once. The CDR3 nucleotides read TGCAGTGCTAGGGGCCGGTTAATCAATGAGCAGTACTTC. Encoded protein: CSARGRLINEQYF. The rearrangement joins TRBV20-1 to TRBJ2-7, with unresolved D. Germline V gene data show CDR1 as DFQATT and CDR2 as SNEGSKA (reference sequence). V was shortened by 3 bases and J by 7 bases, with 16 bases between the two germline ends. The CDR3 totals 13 residues.

The chain has TRBV7-2 and TRBJ1-2, with D unclear. Germline V gives CDR1 SGHTA, CDR2 FQGNSA. Trimming cost V 5 bases and J 0 bases, with 16 bases left between them. CDR3 length equals 16 residues. CDR3 protein: CASSPDGSYANYGYTF. The CDR3, as DNA: TGTGCCAGCAGCCCCGACGGCTCCTATGCTAACTATGGCTACACCTTC.

In this sample, this clonotype turned up a few times. This chain uses TRBV20-1 with TRBJ1-1; D is undetermined. CDR1 is DFQATT, CDR2 SNEGSKA, per germline (reference sequence). The length of the CDR3 is 13 residues. CDR3: CSAARSPNTEAFF. In nucleotides, the CDR3 is TGCTCGGCTGCACGGAGCCCGAACACTGAAGCTTTCTTT.

V usage is TRBV6-5 and J usage is TRBJ1-3, with TRBD1 matching 9 bases. Germline loops: CDR1 MNHEY, CDR2 SVGAGI. Trimming cost V 2 bases and J 3 bases; bases outside gene matches: 11. The CDR3 spans 18 residues. The CDR3, as DNA: TGTGCCAGCAGTTACGTTCCCGGGACAGGGCTATTTGGAAACACCATATATTTT. It is translated as CASSYVPGTGLFGNTIYF.